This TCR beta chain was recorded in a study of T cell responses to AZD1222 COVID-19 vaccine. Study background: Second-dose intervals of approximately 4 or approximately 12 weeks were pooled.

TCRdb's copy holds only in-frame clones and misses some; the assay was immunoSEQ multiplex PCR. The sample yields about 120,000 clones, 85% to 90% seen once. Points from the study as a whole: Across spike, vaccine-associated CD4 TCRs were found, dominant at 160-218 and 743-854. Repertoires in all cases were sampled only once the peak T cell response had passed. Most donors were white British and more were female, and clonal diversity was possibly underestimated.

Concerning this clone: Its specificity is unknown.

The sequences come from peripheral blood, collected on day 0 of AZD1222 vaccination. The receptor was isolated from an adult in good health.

The CDR3 here is CAWSVKGLNTEAFF. CDR3 bases: TGTGCCTGGAGTGTTAAGGGGTTGAACACTGAAGCTTTCTTT. V and J are TRBV30 and TRBJ1-1; tentative D call: TRBD1 (5 bases). The V gene lost 0 bases and the J gene lost 0 bases, with 8 bases spanning the gap. This CDR3 has 14 amino acids. Germline V lookup: CDR1 GTSNPN, CDR2 SVGIG (reference sequence).